Below are 29 T cell receptor beta chains sequenced from a single sample in a study of blood T cell repertoires in COVID-19. Profiling relied on immunoSEQ multiplex PCR, and the TCRdb table lists in-frame clones only, not all of them. The sample lists about 100,000 clones, approximately 89% occurring once. Sequenced material: peripheral blood. The receptors were gathered from a man in his fifties or sixties with active or convalescent COVID-19.

The J gene is TRBJ1-1, the V gene TRBV19; 8 positions agree with TRBD1. Trimming at V came to 7 bases and at J to 6 bases, leaving 7 bases not matched to a gene. Germline loops: CDR1 LNHDA, CDR2 SQIVND (reference sequence). There are 13 residues in the CDR3. CDR3 nucleotides: TGTGCCAGTAATTCAGGGGGCGAAGCTGAAGCTTTCTTT. This encodes CASNSGGEAEAFF.

The rearrangement links TRBV6-5 to TRBJ2-1, with D tentatively TRBD2 (5 bases). This CDR3 has 14 amino acids. Between the trimmed V and J ends, which lost 5 bases and 2 bases, there was a span of 10 bases. CDR1 and CDR2 (germline): MNHEY, SVGAGI. CDR3 sequence reads: CASSRLGAYNEQFF. The CDR3 DNA reads as TGTGCCAGCAGTCGCCTCGGGGCCTACAATGAGCAGTTCTTC.

The CDR3 coding sequence is TGTGCCAGCAGCTTTCAGGTAGCTGGGGCCAACGTCCTGACTTTC. This encodes CASSFQVAGANVLTF. The chain is built from TRBV7-8 and TRBJ2-6; no reliable D call. This CDR3 is 15 amino acids long. The germline V gene encodes CDR1 SGHVS and CDR2 FQNEAQ. The germline V and J ends were trimmed by 3 bases and 2 bases, with 8 bases remaining between them.

This clone was found once. The chain couples TRBV28 to TRBJ1-4, with no clear D. The V end was cut by 2 bases, the J end by 0 bases, with 7 bases between. The germline gives CDR1 MDHEN, CDR2 SYDVKM. The CDR3 covers 15 residues. The CDR3 nucleotides are TGTGCCAGCAGTTTACCAGTTGCAACTAATGAAAAACTGTTTTTT. It codes for CASSLPVATNEKLFF.

This clone was counted a few times. The gene calls are TRBV7-9 and TRBJ2-7; 7 bases match TRBD2. The CDR3 has 15 residues. Germline CDR1 SEHNR, CDR2 FQNEAQ (reference sequence). J gave up 0 bases and V 9 bases, and 11 bases lay outside the gene matches. For the CDR3, the DNA is TGTGCCAGGCGGCTAGCGGACCGACCCTCCTACGAGCAGTACTTC. Amino acid sequence: CARRLADRPSYEQYF.

This clone was counted a single time. The chain links TRBV5-1 to TRBJ1-1; D is ambiguous. V lost 5 bases, J lost 1 base, and 9 bases lay in between. From germline, CDR1 is SGHRS and CDR2 YFSETQ. The CDR3 is made up of 13 amino acids. The CDR3 bases are TGCGCCAGCAGTGAGGAGTGGAACACTGAAGCTTTCTTT. It yields the protein CASSEEWNTEAFF.

This rearrangement joins TRBV5-1 to TRBJ1-1; 9 bases line up with TRBD1. V lost 4 bases and J lost 0; bases outside the gene matches: 10. Germline assignment: CDR1 SGHRS and CDR2 YFSETQ. The CDR3 covers 17 residues. The CDR3 DNA reads as TGCGCCAGCAGCCTAGACAGGGGGAGGCCCATGAACACTGAAGCTTTCTTT. Translated, it gives CASSLDRGRPMNTEAFF.

The V call is TRBV9, the J call TRBJ1-2; 9 bases fit TRBD1. The CDR3 sequence is 13 residues long. Germline CDR1 SGDLS, CDR2 YYNGEE. Trimming at V came to 3 bases and at J to 4 bases, leaving 1 base not matched to a gene. The CDR3: CASSGDRVYGYTF. CDR3 coding DNA: TGTGCCAGCAGCGGGGACAGGGTCTATGGCTACACCTTC.

The chain combines TRBV7-9 with TRBJ2-7, with TRBD1 identical over 9 bases. Germline values: CDR1 SEHNR, CDR2 FQNEAQ (reference sequence). This CDR3 contains 15 residues. V lost 5 bases and J lost 2; bases outside the gene matches: 7. The CDR3 loop reads CASSGAGTGPYEQYF. The CDR3 nucleotides read TGTGCCAGCAGCGGAGCCGGGACAGGGCCCTACGAGCAGTACTTC.

The chain uses TRBV10-1 and TRBJ2-7, with 9 bases aligning to TRBD1. The CDR3 is 14 amino acids. Germline CDR1 is WNHNN and CDR2 is SYGVQD (reference sequence). V lost 5 bases, J lost 2 bases, and 4 bases stayed unmatched. As DNA, the CDR3 is TGCGCCAGCAGTAAACGACAGGGGGCCTACGAGCAGTACTTC. Translating gives CASSKRQGAYEQYF.

The rearrangement links TRBV13 to TRBJ2-3; no definite D call. V dropped 1 base and J dropped 2 bases, with 7 bases sitting between them. Germline CDR1 PRHDT, CDR2 FYEKMQ (reference sequence). The CDR3 loop spans 14 amino acids. CDR3 amino acids: CASSLAGFTDTQYF. The DNA for the CDR3 is TGTGCCAGCAGCTTAGCCGGGTTCACAGATACGCAGTATTTT. Full variable domain (outside the CDR3, taken from reference TRBV13 and TRBJ2-3): AAGVIQSPRHLIKEKRETATLKCYPIPRHDTVYWYQQGPGQDPQFLISFYEKMQSDKGSIPDRFSAQQFSDYHSELNMSSLELGDSALYFCASSLAGFTDTQYFGPGTRLTVL.

The table lists this clone with a count of one. This chain joins TRBV7-8 and TRBJ2-7; 8 nucleotides match TRBD2. The ends lost 6 bases at V and 1 base at J; junction bases unmatched: 5. In germline, CDR1 is SGHVS, CDR2 FQNEAQ. CDR3 length: 14 amino acids. DNA of the CDR3: TGTGCCAGCAGTAGACTAGCGCAGTCCTACGAGCAGTACTTC. It specifies CASSRLAQSYEQYF.

This clone was recorded only once. The V gene is TRBV11-1, the J gene TRBJ2-2; unclear D gene. CDR1 and CDR2 (germline): SGHAT, FQDESV (reference sequence). The CDR3 has 13 residues. The V and J ends lost 4 bases and 7 bases respectively, with 10 bases between them. CDR3 loop: CASSSYGVGELFF. In nucleotides, the CDR3 is TGTGCCAGCAGCTCATACGGAGTCGGGGAGCTGTTTTTT.

The CDR3 protein is CASSFLLAGGPSTGELFF. For the CDR3, the DNA is TGTGCCAGCAGCTTTTTACTAGCGGGAGGGCCTTCAACCGGGGAGCTGTTTTTT. The chain employs TRBV11-2 and TRBJ2-2, with TRBD2 matching 13 bases. The length of the CDR3 is 18 residues. V shed 3 bases, J shed 5 bases, and the junction held 9 bases outside the gene matches. Germline V gives CDR1 SGHAT, CDR2 FQNNGV.

This chain connects TRBV30 to TRBJ1-1; unclear D gene. Germline V gene data show CDR1 as GTSNPN and CDR2 as SVGIG (reference sequence). The CDR3 sequence is 14 residues long. Trimming took off 5 bases at V and 0 bases at J, with 13 bases between the two ends. For the CDR3, the DNA is TGTGCCTGGGATGAGGGCAGGATGAACACTGAAGCTTTCTTT. Residues: CAWDEGRMNTEAFF. The variable domain in full, completed from reference TRBV30 and TRBJ1-1, reads SQTIHQWPATLVQPVGSPLSLECTVEGTSNPNLYWYRQAAGRGLQLLFYSVGIGQISSEVPQNLSASRPQDRQFILSSKKLLLSDSGFYLCAWDEGRMNTEAFFGQGTRLTVV.

The genes are TRBV24-1 and TRBJ2-1; TRBD2 aligns across 10 bases. This CDR3 is built from 14 residues. V trimming: 9 bases; J trimming: 4 bases; junction bases outside the gene matches: 5. CDR1 is KGHDR and CDR2 is SFDVKD in the germline V gene. The CDR3 DNA reads TGTGCCACCTGTAGCGGGAGGCAGTACAATGAGCAGTTCTTC. Translation: CATCSGRQYNEQFF.

This chain joins TRBV6-6 and TRBJ2-7, with no clear D. There are 14 residues in the CDR3. Germline CDR1 is MNHNY and CDR2 is SVGAGI (reference sequence). V was trimmed by 2 bases and J by 0 bases, leaving 8 bases between them. The CDR3: CASSYHSNSYEQYF. In DNA form, the CDR3 reads TGTGCCAGCAGTTACCACTCGAACTCCTACGAGCAGTACTTC.

The rearrangement uses TRBV24-1 and TRBJ2-4, with TRBD2 matching 8 bases. The CDR3 spans 17 residues. The germline V gene has CDR1 KGHDR and CDR2 SFDVKD. V lost 3 bases, J lost 0 bases, and 6 bases stayed unmatched. CDR3 sequence reads: CATSDPMSGRAKNIQYF. CDR3 sequence (DNA): TGTGCCACCAGTGATCCCATGAGCGGGAGAGCCAAAAACATTCAGTACTTC.

The genes are TRBV30 and TRBJ1-6; D is undetermined. CDR3 length: 12 amino acids. The V end was cut by 0 bases, the J end by 10 bases, with 7 bases between. Germline CDR1 reads GTSNPN; CDR2 reads SVGIG (reference sequence). The CDR3 DNA is TGTGCCTGGAGTGTTCCGGGATCACCCCTCCACTTT. Protein sequence: CAWSVPGSPLHF.

Here the CDR3 reads CASSPTLTSGSYNEQFF. Here the CDR3 DNA reads TGTGCCAGCAGCCCCACCCTGACTAGCGGGAGTTACAATGAGCAGTTCTTC. This chain joins TRBV7-8 and TRBJ2-1; 12 positions agree with TRBD2. The CDR3 extends over 17 amino acids. Germline V gene data show CDR1 as SGHVS and CDR2 as FQNEAQ. After removal of 5 bases from V and 4 bases from J, the junction contained 9 bases not matched to a gene.

This clone was seen a few times. The rearrangement links TRBV29-1 to TRBJ2-7; TRBD2 matches 11 bases. With 5 bases clipped from V and 3 bases from J, the junction kept 3 bases outside the gene matches. There are 13 residues in the CDR3. Germline lookup yields CDR1 SQVTM and CDR2 ANQGSEA. The CDR3 DNA is TGCAGCGTTACTAGCGGGAGTGGCTACGAGCAGTACTTC. Translating it yields CSVTSGSGYEQYF.

This sequence joins TRBV28 and TRBJ2-1; 8 nucleotides agree with TRBD2. The V gene's germline CDR1 is MDHEN and CDR2 SYDVKM. The trim removed 4 bases at V and 3 bases at J, leaving 8 bases unmatched. The CDR3 has 16 residues. In DNA, the CDR3 is TGTGCCAGCAGTTCCCCCGGGACTAGGGGCTACAATGAGCAGTTCTTC. It yields the protein CASSSPGTRGYNEQFF.

J is TRBJ2-1 and V is TRBV5-5; TRBD2 might be the D (7 bases). V was clipped by 5 bases and J by 2 bases, with 17 bases between them. Germline V CDR1 and CDR2: SGHKS, YYEKEE (reference sequence). The CDR3 totals 16 residues. In nucleotides, the CDR3 is TGTGCCAGCAGTCCTGTCGGGGGGACACCCTACAATGAGCAGTTCTTC. Protein product: CASSPVGGTPYNEQFF.

The chain carries TRBV4-3 and TRBJ1-2; D ambiguous. Trimming pared 1 base from V and 8 bases from J, leaving 14 bases between. Germline CDR1 and CDR2: LGHNA and YSLEER. The CDR3 consists of 14 residues. This CDR3 reads CASSQAVSAGGYTF. CDR3 nucleotides: TGCGCCAGCAGCCAAGCCGTCTCAGCGGGGGGCTACACCTTC.

This clone was detected only a few times. This chain uses TRBV7-9 with TRBJ2-5, with D possibly being TRBD2 (5 bases). The V gene's germline CDR1 is SEHNR and CDR2 FQNEAQ (reference sequence). This CDR3 spans 14 amino acids. Trimming stripped 2 bases from V and 5 bases from J, with 12 bases between. Written as DNA, the CDR3 is TGTGCCAGCAGCTTAATCCTAGCCCGGGAGACCCAGTACTTC. Protein product: CASSLILARETQYF. The full variable domain, in which reference TRBV7-9 and TRBJ2-5 provide the parts outside the CDR3, is DTGVSQNPRHKITKRGQNVTFRCDPISEHNRLYWYRQTLGQGPEFLTYFQNEAQLEKSRLLSDRFSAERPKGSFSTLEIQRTEQGDSAMYLCASSLILARETQYFGPGTRLLVL.

This clone was seen only once. V is TRBV30 and J is TRBJ1-5, with 9 bases identical to TRBD1. Germline V gives CDR1 GTSNPN, CDR2 SVGIG (reference sequence). The CDR3 length is 14 residues. Germline trimming cut 3 bases from V and 6 bases from J; bases unmatched to any gene: 6. Here the CDR3 reads CAWSRTGGSQPQHF. CDR3 coding DNA: TGTGCCTGGAGCCGAACAGGGGGCAGTCAGCCCCAGCATTTT.

In this sample, this clone turned up once. The chain uses TRBV7-2 and TRBJ1-2; possible D gene TRBD1, 5 bases. The CDR3 is made up of 17 amino acids. Trimming pared 5 bases from V and 0 bases from J, leaving 19 bases between. The germline V gene has CDR1 SGHTA and CDR2 FQGNSA. Here the CDR3 DNA reads TGTGCCAGCAGCCGGACATCACGAGACGGAACTAACTATGGCTACACCTTC. It is translated as CASSRTSRDGTNYGYTF.

V is TRBV27 and J is TRBJ1-4; TRBD1 might be the D (5 bases). The CDR3 has 14 amino acids. V was trimmed by 3 bases and J by 8 bases, leaving 13 bases between them. CDR1 and CDR2 from the germline V gene are MNHEY and SMNVEV (reference sequence). The CDR3 protein is CASSLTAGGEKLFF. The CDR3 bases are TGTGCCAGCAGTTTGACAGCGGGGGGGGAAAAACTGTTTTTT.

V gene TRBV6-5 combines with J gene TRBJ1-5, with a possible D match to TRBD1 (5 bases). Germline values: CDR1 MNHEY, CDR2 SVGAGI. The CDR3 runs to 13 residues. Trimming stripped 6 bases from V and 9 bases from J, with 15 bases between. CDR3 amino acids: CASRFGGERPQHF. As DNA, the CDR3 is TGTGCCAGCAGGTTCGGGGGGGAACGGCCCCAGCATTTT.